These 32 T cell receptor beta chains were sequenced from one sample in a study of blood T cell repertoires in COVID-19. The repertoire was sequenced with immunoSEQ multiplex PCR; TCRdb's copy has only in-frame clones and lacks some. The data contain 250,000 to 350,000 clones, 75% to 95% of them seen just once; the ten biggest clones take up nearly 7%. Sequences were obtained from peripheral blood. The origin of the receptors is a woman aged 25 to 39 with COVID-19, enrolled during active disease.

This clone was counted only a few times. The rearrangement uses TRBV7-8 and TRBJ2-7; 9 positions match TRBD1. This CDR3 comprises 15 residues. V was clipped by 0 bases and J by 7 bases; unmatched bases: 7. The germline V gene encodes CDR1 SGHVS and CDR2 FQNEAQ. The CDR3 is CASSLAGTGFLEQYF. The CDR3 nucleotides read TGTGCCAGCAGCTTAGCCGGGACAGGGTTTTTAGAGCAGTACTTC.

The V call is TRBV2, the J call TRBJ1-3; a possible D gene is TRBD1 (6 bases). The CDR3 spans 16 residues. Trimming took 4 bases from V and 2 from J, leaving 15 bases between them. Germline lookup yields CDR1 SNHLY and CDR2 FYNNEI. This CDR3 is CASSAVLRGTGNTIYF. CDR3 DNA: TGTGCCAGCAGTGCCGTCCTCAGGGGAACTGGAAACACCATATATTTT.

The chain joins TRBV2 to TRBJ1-5; D is possibly TRBD1 (5 bases). Germline assignment: CDR1 SNHLY and CDR2 FYNNEI. V lost 1 base and J lost 1, with 11 bases in between. The CDR3 spans 16 residues. CDR3 in DNA: TGTGCCAGCAGTGAAGTCAAGGGGTTAAGCAATCAGCCCCAGCATTTT. Translation gives CASSEVKGLSNQPQHF.

This chain joins TRBV3-1 (or the pseudogene TRBV3-2) and TRBJ1-1, with TRBD1 identical over 7 bases. Germline CDR1 LGHDT, CDR2 YNNKEL (reference sequence). This CDR3 has 14 amino acids. Trimming took 6 bases from V and 0 from J; bases not matched to a gene: 4. In DNA form, the CDR3 reads TGTGCCAGCAGACTAGGACAGGTGAACACTGAAGCTTTCTTT. It yields the protein CASRLGQVNTEAFF.

In its sample, this clone was seen a few times. The chain has TRBV4-1 and TRBJ2-7; possible D gene TRBD2, 5 bases. The CDR3 runs 14 residues. The V end was cut by 3 bases, the J end by 3 bases, with 12 bases between. Per the germline V gene, CDR1 is MGHRA and CDR2 is YSYEKL. The CDR3 protein is CASSHGSGSYEQYF. CDR3 in DNA: TGCGCCAGCAGCCACGGATCTGGGAGCTACGAGCAGTACTTC.

J is TRBJ1-2 and V is TRBV28, with D tentatively TRBD1 (6 bases). Germline values: CDR1 MDHEN, CDR2 SYDVKM. V dropped 7 bases and J dropped 0 bases, with 12 bases sitting between them. The CDR3 is 14 amino acids. CDR3 loop: CASTIGTSNYGYTF. CDR3 DNA: TGTGCCAGCACTATCGGGACATCTAACTATGGCTACACCTTC.

This chain links TRBV11-3 with TRBJ2-1; 13 nucleotides agree with TRBD2. The CDR3 runs 16 residues. J was trimmed by 4 bases and V by 5 bases; bases with no gene match: 5. Looked up from germline, CDR1 is SGHNT and CDR2 is YENEEA. DNA for the CDR3: TGTGCCAGCAGCCGCGGGACTAGCGGGGTATACAATGAGCAGTTCTTC. This codes for CASSRGTSGVYNEQFF.

This chain uses TRBV9 with TRBJ1-1, with a weak D call TRBD1 (5 bases). V gave up 0 bases and J gave up 10 bases, with 13 bases separating them. Germline CDR1 and CDR2: SGDLS and YYNGEE. The CDR3 is 13 amino acids. The CDR3 is CASSVGQLGRAFF. The DNA of the CDR3 is TGTGCCAGCAGCGTAGGACAGCTTGGACGAGCTTTCTTT. Combining the CDR3 with reference TRBV9 and TRBJ1-1 gives the whole variable domain DSGVTQTPKHLITATGQRVTLRCSPRSGDLSVYWYQQSLDQGLQFLIQYYNGEERAKGNILERFSAQQFPDLHSELNLSSLELGDSALYFCASSVGQLGRAFFGQGTRLTVV.

This chain uses TRBV6-5 with TRBJ1-3; D might be TRBD1 (5 bases). The CDR3 spans 13 residues. Germline CDR1 and CDR2: MNHEY and SVGAGI. The ends were cut back, 6 bases at V and 0 bases at J, with 6 bases in the middle. The CDR3 sequence: CASSGGSGNTIYF. The DNA of the CDR3 is TGTGCCAGCAGCGGGGGCTCTGGAAACACCATATATTTT.

This chain uses TRBV29-1 with TRBJ2-5; possibly TRBD2 for D (5 bases). This CDR3 spans 13 amino acids. The V gene lost 6 bases and the J gene lost 7 bases, with 18 bases spanning the gap. Germline lookup yields CDR1 SQVTM and CDR2 ANQGSEA. CDR3 nucleotide sequence: TGCAGCGTCCCTATGGCCCGTCGGGGGACCCAGTACTTC. Translating gives CSVPMARRGTQYF.

The V call is TRBV15, the J call TRBJ2-2; no clear D gene. The CDR3 runs 14 residues. Looked up from germline, CDR1 is LNHNV and CDR2 is YYDKDF (reference sequence). Between the trimmed V and J ends, which lost 4 bases and 9 bases, there was a span of 15 bases. DNA of the CDR3: TGTGCCACCAGCACCCCAGGTTTTGACCGGGAGCTGTTTTTT. Protein sequence: CATSTPGFDRELFF.

This chain uses TRBV12-3 or TRBV12-4 with TRBJ2-5; perhaps TRBD2 as D (6 bases). The CDR3 has 12 amino acids. V lost 5 bases and J lost 13, with 17 bases in between. Written as DNA, the CDR3 is TGTGCCAGCAGTCCCGGATCGGGACTCGTGTACTTC. The encoded protein is CASSPGSGLVYF.

This chain joins TRBV5-6 and TRBJ1-2; 9 nucleotides line up with TRBD1. The V and J ends lost 5 bases and 4 bases, in that order; junction bases with no gene match: 6. The CDR3 spans 14 residues. Germline-derived CDR1 and CDR2 are SGHDT and YYEEEE. CDR3 sequence: CASSIGQGRYGYTF. The CDR3 nucleotides are TGTGCCAGCAGTATAGGACAGGGGCGCTATGGCTACACCTTC. Using reference TRBV5-6 and TRBJ1-2 for the parts outside the CDR3, the full variable domain is DAGVTQSPTHLIKTRGQQVTLRCSPKSGHDTVSWYQQALGQGPQFIFQYYEEEERQRGNFPDRFSGHQFPNYSSELNVNALLLGDSALYLCASSIGQGRYGYTFGSGTRLTVV.

The chain is built from TRBV20-1 and TRBJ1-4; the D is unclear. The CDR3 contains 10 residues. The ends were cut back, 3 bases at V and 8 bases at J, with 4 bases in the middle. Germline-derived CDR1 and CDR2 are DFQATT and SNEGSKA (reference sequence). CDR3 DNA sequence: TGCAGTGCTAGGAGAGAAAAACTGTTTTTT. Its protein is CSARREKLFF.

The V call is TRBV10-2, the J call TRBJ2-3; D might be TRBD1 (5 bases). There are 13 residues in the CDR3. Germline loops: CDR1 WSHSY, CDR2 SAAADI. V lost 6 bases to trimming and J lost 4 bases, with 11 bases between them. DNA of the CDR3: TGCGCCAGCAGACCCTCACAGGCAGATACGCAGTATTTT. It is translated as CASRPSQADTQYF.

This chain's CDR3 is CASSPHSGQGNNQPQHF. The CDR3 bases are TGTGCCAGCAGTCCACATTCGGGACAGGGGAACAATCAGCCCCAGCATTTT. The V gene is TRBV25-1, the J gene TRBJ1-5; 10 positions agree with TRBD1. Trimming at V came to 5 bases and at J to 3 bases, leaving 10 bases not matched to a gene. This CDR3 has 17 residues. Germline V gene lookup returns CDR1 MGHDK and CDR2 SYGVNS.

V gene TRBV5-1 combines with J gene TRBJ1-2; the D is unclear. V lost 0 bases to trimming and J lost 5 bases, with 14 bases between them. This CDR3 has 15 amino acids. Germline CDR1 and CDR2: SGHRS and YFSETQ. CDR3 sequence reads: CASSLGGTGRYGYTF. CDR3 sequence (DNA): TGCGCCAGCAGCTTGGGGGGTACGGGAAGGTATGGCTACACCTTC. Filled out from reference TRBV5-1 and TRBJ1-2, the complete variable domain reads KAGVTQTPRYLIKTRGQQVTLSCSPISGHRSVSWYQQTPGQGLQFLFEYFSETQRNKGNFPGRFSGRQFSNSRSEMNVSTLELGDSALYLCASSLGGTGRYGYTFGSGTRLTVV.

V gene TRBV7-9 combines with J gene TRBJ2-2; perhaps TRBD1 as D (5 bases). The CDR3 runs 15 residues. Germline V gene data show CDR1 as SEHNR and CDR2 as FQNEAQ (reference sequence). V lost 1 base, J lost 5 bases, and 11 bases lay in between. In DNA form, the CDR3 reads TGTGCCAGCAGCTTAGTTAACAGGAGAACCGGGGAGCTGTTTTTT. This encodes CASSLVNRRTGELFF.

The chain links TRBV28 to TRBJ2-7, with D tentatively TRBD2 (6 bases). The CDR3 covers 13 residues. Germline V CDR1 and CDR2: MDHEN, SYDVKM. V shed 3 bases and J shed 5 bases, with 11 bases lying between them. CDR3 sequence: CASSFGGFNEQYF. In nucleotides, the CDR3 is TGTGCCAGCAGTTTTGGAGGGTTCAACGAGCAGTACTTC.

The rearrangement links TRBV28 to TRBJ2-7; maybe TRBD2 (5 bases). The CDR3 runs 13 residues. Germline V gene lookup returns CDR1 MDHEN and CDR2 SYDVKM. The V gene lost 2 bases and the J gene lost 3 bases, with 8 bases spanning the gap. CDR3 nucleotide sequence: TGTGCCAGCAGTTTAGGGAGAGACTACGAGCAGTACTTC. It codes for CASSLGRDYEQYF.

The chain recombines TRBV12-3 or TRBV12-4 with TRBJ1-3; D ambiguous. The V end lost 5 bases, the J end lost 4 bases, and 3 bases lay between the germline ends. CDR3 length equals 11 residues. CDR3 protein: CASSTGNTIYF. CDR3 nucleotide sequence: TGTGCCAGCAGTACAGGAAACACCATATATTTT.

The rearrangement links TRBV5-1 to TRBJ2-2; 8 positions agree with TRBD2. The CDR3 runs to 16 residues. Per germline, CDR1 SGHRS and CDR2 YFSETQ. V trimming: 0 bases; J trimming: 3 bases; junction bases outside the gene matches: 4. The DNA of the CDR3 is TGCGCCAGCAGCTTGGCCTTCGGGAGGGACACCGGGGAGCTGTTTTTT. Its translation is CASSLAFGRDTGELFF.

The gene calls are TRBV12-2 and TRBJ2-2; the table assigns TRBD2, which was not confirmed against the DNA. TRBV12-2 is termed a pseudogene. CDR3 length: 15 residues. Here the CDR3 DNA reads TGTGCAAGTAGGGCGGGACTAGCGAACACCGGGGAGCTGTTTTTT. Encoded protein: CASRAGLANTGELFF.

The chain has TRBV28 and TRBJ1-5; no clear D gene. Germline V lookup: CDR1 MDHEN, CDR2 SYDVKM. There are 15 residues in the CDR3. V was clipped by 6 bases and J by 4 bases, with 16 bases between them. The CDR3 sequence: CASSRAPRYNQPQHF. CDR3 in DNA: TGTGCCAGCAGCCGCGCCCCACGGTATAATCAGCCCCAGCATTTT. The whole variable domain, remainder taken from reference TRBV28 and TRBJ1-5, is DVKVTQSSRYLVKRTGEKVFLECVQDMDHENMFWYRQDPGLGLRLIYFSYDVKMKEKGDIPEGYSVSREKKERFSLILESASTNQTSMYLCASSRAPRYNQPQHFGDGTRLSIL.

The genes are TRBV24-1 and TRBJ2-1; 11 nucleotides align to TRBD2. CDR3 length: 16 amino acids. CDR1 is KGHDR and CDR2 is SFDVKD in the germline V gene. The ends lost 4 bases at V and 8 bases at J; junction bases unmatched: 9. CDR3: CATSDRISSGGHEQFF. Written as DNA, the CDR3 is TGTGCCACCAGTGACCGAATCTCTAGCGGGGGGCATGAGCAGTTCTTC.

The genes are TRBV5-1 and TRBJ2-1, with 10 bases fitting TRBD1. Germline lookup yields CDR1 SGHRS and CDR2 YFSETQ. The CDR3 contains 15 residues. The trim removed 0 bases at V and 9 bases at J, leaving 6 bases unmatched. The CDR3 spells CASSLGQGAGGEQFF. CDR3 in DNA: TGCGCCAGCAGCTTGGGACAGGGGGCAGGAGGTGAGCAGTTCTTC.

This chain connects TRBV7-2 to TRBJ2-3; D is ambiguous. The ends were cut back, 1 base at V and 6 bases at J, with 14 bases in the middle. This CDR3 is built from 15 residues. Per the germline V gene, CDR1 is SGHTA and CDR2 is FQGNSA. The CDR3 nucleotides are TGTGCCAGCAGCTTAGTGGCGGCCATACGTGATACGCAGTATTTT. Translation gives CASSLVAAIRDTQYF.

The chain uses TRBV10-3 and TRBJ1-3; D is unclear. The V gene lost 2 bases and the J gene lost 9 bases, with 8 bases spanning the gap. CDR1 is ENHRY and CDR2 is SYGVKD in the germline V gene. This CDR3 spans 12 amino acids. In DNA, the CDR3 is TGTGCCATCAGTGAGCCGGCGGGCACCATATATTTT. Protein sequence: CAISEPAGTIYF.

J is TRBJ1-2 and V is TRBV27, with 8 bases fitting TRBD1. This CDR3 spans 14 amino acids. Per the germline V gene, CDR1 is MNHEY and CDR2 is SMNVEV (reference sequence). V was clipped by 6 bases and J by 3 bases; unmatched bases: 6. CDR3 sequence reads: CASRAGQGHYGYTF. Here the CDR3 DNA reads TGTGCCAGCAGAGCTGGACAGGGTCACTATGGCTACACCTTC.

This clone was detected a few times. This chain connects TRBV28 to TRBJ1-2; D may be TRBD1 (6 bases). This CDR3 is 14 amino acids long. The V end lost 3 bases, the J end lost 7 bases, and 15 bases lay between the germline ends. From germline, CDR1 is MDHEN and CDR2 SYDVKM. Here the CDR3 DNA reads TGTGCCAGCAGTTTCAGGGGCTCTGCGGGTGGCTACACCTTC. Translated, it gives CASSFRGSAGGYTF.

The chain is built from TRBV11-2 and TRBJ2-2, with a weak D call TRBD1 (6 bases). The V end lost 5 bases, the J end lost 7 bases, and 17 bases lay between the germline ends. The CDR3 is 15 amino acids. Germline CDR1 and CDR2: SGHAT and FQNNGV. CDR3: CASSPGDMPDGELFF. CDR3 in DNA: TGTGCCAGCAGCCCAGGGGACATGCCGGACGGGGAGCTGTTTTTT. Combining the CDR3 with reference TRBV11-2 and TRBJ2-2 gives the whole variable domain EAGVAQSPRYKIIEKRQSVAFWCNPISGHATLYWYQQILGQGPKLLIQFQNNGVVDDSQLPKDRFSAERLKGVDSTLKIQPAKLEDSAVYLCASSPGDMPDGELFFGEGSRLTVL.

This chain links TRBV5-1 with TRBJ2-3; D gene uncertain. This CDR3 spans 13 amino acids. CDR1 is SGHRS and CDR2 is YFSETQ in the germline V gene. Between the trimmed V and J ends, which lost 6 bases and 4 bases, there was a span of 12 bases. CDR3 DNA sequence: TGCGCCAGCACTTGGCCCGAGGCAGATACGCAGTATTTT. The encoded protein is CASTWPEADTQYF.